Listed here are 23 T cell receptor beta chains from one sample, sequenced in a study of identical twins. TCRdb reprocessed the 5' RACE reads via MiXCR and lists one record per CDR3 protein. The sample holds 640,000 or so distinct CDR3 sequences, roughly 6.2% seen once. Sequencing input: naive T cells sorted from blood. All receptors derive from a man aged 18 to 30 in good health.

The rearrangement links TRBV16 to TRBJ1-1; D gene uncertain. V lost 5 bases and J lost 7, with 11 bases in between. This CDR3 spans 12 amino acids. The germline V gene encodes CDR1 KGHSY and CDR2 FQNENV. The CDR3: CASSSGRSEAFF. The CDR3 coding sequence is TGTGCCAGCAGCAGCGGTCGTAGTGAAGCTTTCTTT.

In its sample, this clonotype was seen many times. The V and J genes are TRBV7-9 and TRBJ2-1; TRBD1 agrees at 7 bases. V dropped 2 bases and J dropped 5; count of bases not matched to a gene: 3. CDR3 length: 14 amino acids. CDR1 is SEHNR, CDR2 FQNEAQ, per germline (reference sequence). CDR3 residues: CASSLWTGDNEQFF. The CDR3 DNA follows: TGTGCCAGCAGCTTATGGACAGGTGACAATGAGCAGTTCTTC.

This clonotype was seen ten or more times. The V gene is TRBV27, the J gene TRBJ2-7; D is ambiguous. This CDR3 has 12 residues. V was shortened by 10 bases and J by 2 bases, with 12 bases between the two germline ends. Germline loops: CDR1 MNHEY, CDR2 SMNVEV (reference sequence). CDR3 residues: CATESMTYEQYF. CDR3 bases: TGTGCCACCGAGAGCATGACCTACGAGCAGTACTTC.

This clonotype has a count of ten or more. This sequence joins TRBV4-2 and TRBJ2-1; 11 positions match TRBD1. The CDR3 sequence is 14 residues long. CDR1 LGHNA and CDR2 YNFKEQ come from the germline V gene. After removal of 4 bases from V and 7 bases from J, the junction contained 3 bases not matched to a gene. The CDR3 region is CASSPGTGGNEQFF. The CDR3 DNA reads as TGTGCCAGCAGCCCTGGGACAGGGGGAAATGAGCAGTTCTTC.

This clonotype was observed at least ten times. The chain recombines TRBV10-2 with TRBJ2-4; TRBD2 is a possible D gene (7 bases). CDR1 WSHSY and CDR2 SAAADI come from the germline V gene. The CDR3 has 17 residues. V was shortened by 3 bases and J by 3 bases, with 18 bases between the two germline ends. The CDR3 here is CASSDFLGGLGKNIQYF. Written as DNA, the CDR3 is TGCGCCAGCAGTGATTTCTTGGGGGGGCTCGGCAAAAACATTCAGTACTTC.

V is TRBV6-1 and J is TRBJ2-1; TRBD2 matches 11 bases. Looked up from germline, CDR1 is MNHNS and CDR2 is SASEGT. The CDR3 loop spans 16 amino acids. With 7 bases clipped from V and 3 bases from J, the junction kept 8 bases outside the gene matches. The CDR3 reads CASTPPGLADYNEQFF. The CDR3 DNA follows: TGTGCCAGCACCCCACCGGGACTAGCGGACTACAATGAGCAGTTCTTC.

This clonotype was seen a few times. The chain links TRBV4-1 to TRBJ1-5; no reliable D call. Germline assignment: CDR1 MGHRA and CDR2 YSYEKL. The CDR3 contains 16 residues. Trimming removed 2 bases at V and 0 bases at J, with 11 bases between. CDR3 residues: CASSQPTDFSNQPQHF. CDR3 DNA sequence: TGCGCCAGCAGCCAACCCACGGACTTTAGCAATCAGCCCCAGCATTTT.

This clonotype was observed at least ten times. The chain has TRBV6-2 or TRBV6-3 and TRBJ2-5, with D perhaps matching TRBD1 (6 bases). Germline-derived CDR1 and CDR2 are MNHEY and SVGEGT. The CDR3 loop spans 18 amino acids. The V and J ends lost 0 bases and 5 bases respectively, with 22 bases between them. The CDR3 DNA follows: TGTGCCAGCAGTTACTCTATTACCCTTGGACAGTTAAGCGAGACCCAGTACTTC. Translation gives CASSYSITLGQLSETQYF.

This chain uses TRBV14 with TRBJ1-1; possible D gene TRBD1, 5 bases. Germline assignment: CDR1 SGHDN and CDR2 FVKESK. CDR3 size: 12 residues. The ends were cut back, 4 bases at V and 7 bases at J, with 10 bases in the middle. CDR3 residues: CASSPGINEAFF. The CDR3 DNA is TGTGCCAGCAGCCCAGGGATAAATGAAGCTTTCTTT. Full variable domain (remainder filled in from reference TRBV14 and TRBJ1-1): EAGVTQFPSHSVIEKGQTVTLRCDPISGHDNLYWYRRVMGKEIKFLLHFVKESKQDESGMPNNRFLAERTGGTYSTLKVQPAELEDSGVYFCASSPGINEAFFGQGTRLTVV.

This clonotype was observed a handful of times. The V and J genes are TRBV9 and TRBJ2-2; possible D gene TRBD2, 5 bases. The germline V and J ends were trimmed by 0 bases and 8 bases, with 5 bases remaining between them. Germline assignment: CDR1 SGDLS and CDR2 YYNGEE. This CDR3 has 12 amino acids. CDR3 sequence reads: CASSVGRGELFF. CDR3 coding DNA: TGTGCCAGCAGCGTAGGGAGGGGGGAGCTGTTTTTT.

This clonotype was detected many times. The gene calls are TRBV20-1 and TRBJ1-2; the D is unclear. The CDR3 length is 13 residues. CDR1 is DFQATT, CDR2 SNEGSKA, per germline (reference sequence). Trimming cost V 5 bases and J 3 bases, with 13 bases left between them. CDR3 residues: CSARRGSDYGYTF. The CDR3 DNA reads as TGCAGTGCTCGACGCGGATCAGACTATGGCTACACCTTC.

In the case of this clonotype: The CDR3 ends on some other residue instead of the conserved phenylalanine or tryptophan, so this is likely a read error. The chain uses TRBV6-6 and TRBJ2-1, with D perhaps TRBD1 (6 bases). The CDR3 runs to 11 residues. Germline V gives CDR1 MNHNY, CDR2 SVGAGI (reference sequence). The V end was cut by 8 bases, the J end by 10 bases, with 12 bases between. CDR3 protein: CASGTGTEQFL. The CDR3 DNA reads TGTGCCAGCGGGACCGGGACAGAGCAGTTCCTC.

This clonotype was recorded at least ten times. The chain links TRBV20-1 to TRBJ2-5; 8 bases fit TRBD2. V trimming: 2 bases; J trimming: 2 bases; junction bases outside the gene matches: 10. The CDR3 is 16 residues long. Germline values: CDR1 DFQATT, CDR2 SNEGSKA (reference sequence). CDR3 in DNA: TGCAGTGCTAGAAACAGTAGCGGGGCCTTACAAGAGACCCAGTACTTC. Translation: CSARNSSGALQETQYF.

This clonotype was seen ten or more times. The chain combines TRBV6-1 with TRBJ2-2; TRBD1 agrees at 11 bases. The CDR3 runs 16 residues. After removal of 6 bases from V and 4 bases from J, the junction contained 7 bases not matched to a gene. CDR1 is MNHNS and CDR2 is SASEGT in the germline V gene. CDR3 DNA sequence: TGTGCCAGCAGACCCAGGACAGGGGGCACCACCGGGGAGCTGTTTTTT. Translated: CASRPRTGGTTGELFF.

This clonotype was detected ten times or more. The gene calls are TRBV11-2 and TRBJ1-6; D gene uncertain. Germline assignment: CDR1 SGHAT and CDR2 FQNNGV. Trimming took 1 base from V and 7 from J, leaving 17 bases between them. The CDR3 has 17 residues. CDR3 amino acids: CASSLVFPYKGNSPLHF. Written as DNA, the CDR3 is TGTGCCAGCAGCTTAGTATTCCCCTACAAAGGGAATTCACCCCTCCACTTT. Using reference TRBV11-2 and TRBJ1-6 for the parts outside the CDR3, the full variable domain is EAGVAQSPRYKIIEKRQSVAFWCNPISGHATLYWYQQILGQGPKLLIQFQNNGVVDDSQLPKDRFSAERLKGVDSTLKIQPAKLEDSAVYLCASSLVFPYKGNSPLHFGNGTRLTVT.

The chain carries TRBV29-1 and TRBJ1-1, with 7 positions matching TRBD1. V lost 5 bases to trimming and J lost 5 bases; unmatched junction nucleotides: 8. Germline CDR1 and CDR2: SQVTM and ANQGSEA. This CDR3 has 13 amino acids. The CDR3 is CSVKGALGTEAFF. The CDR3 nucleotides read TGCAGCGTTAAGGGGGCCCTGGGGACTGAAGCTTTCTTT.

At least ten counts were recorded for this clonotype. The gene calls are TRBV29-1 and TRBJ2-2; 7 positions agree with TRBD1. The germline CDR1 and CDR2 sequences are SQVTM and ANQGSEA. This CDR3 is 15 amino acids long. With 6 bases clipped from V and 6 bases from J, the junction kept 13 bases outside the gene matches. The CDR3 sequence: CSVAPTTGKAGELFF. Written as DNA, the CDR3 is TGCAGCGTCGCCCCCACGACAGGGAAGGCCGGGGAGCTGTTTTTT.

This clonotype was observed a few times. The chain is built from TRBV7-3 and TRBJ2-2, with TRBD2 matching 9 bases. Trimming removed 2 bases from V and 7 bases from J; junction bases left unmatched: 17. The CDR3 runs to 19 residues. Germline CDR1 and CDR2: SGHTA and FQGTGA. CDR3 in DNA: TGTGCCAGCAGCTTATCCGCTTGGGTAGCGGGAGTAACGGACGGGGAGCTGTTTTTT. Translation: CASSLSAWVAGVTDGELFF.

This clonotype was found a few times. The chain couples TRBV12-3 or TRBV12-4 to TRBJ1-2; D is perhaps TRBD1 (6 bases). There are 18 residues in the CDR3. V lost 0 bases and J lost 7, with 24 bases in between. The CDR3 loop reads CASSLARGDGTSPTGYTF. CDR3 nucleotide sequence: TGTGCCAGCAGTTTAGCGAGAGGAGATGGGACATCACCGACTGGCTACACCTTC.

Ten or more counts support this clonotype. The chain has TRBV5-1 and TRBJ2-1, with a weak D call TRBD1 (6 bases). The V end lost 0 bases, the J end lost 8 bases, and 12 bases lay between the germline ends. The CDR3 is made up of 14 amino acids. Germline loops: CDR1 SGHRS, CDR2 YFSETQ. The CDR3 region has the DNA TGCGCCAGCAGCTTGGAACAGGGTTACTATGAGCAGTTCTTC. It translates to CASSLEQGYYEQFF. The variable domain in full, with the rest retrieved from reference TRBV5-1 and TRBJ2-1, is KAGVTQTPRYLIKTRGQQVTLSCSPISGHRSVSWYQQTPGQGLQFLFEYFSETQRNKGNFPGRFSGRQFSNSRSEMNVSTLELGDSALYLCASSLEQGYYEQFFGPGTRLTVL.

This clonotype was seen only a few times. The rearrangement joins TRBV27 to TRBJ2-4, with D perhaps matching TRBD1 (5 bases). The CDR3 runs 15 residues. Germline V CDR1 and CDR2: MNHEY, SMNVEV (reference sequence). The V and J ends lost 7 bases and 0 bases respectively, with 13 bases between them. Here the CDR3 reads CASTPAGIAKNIQYF. CDR3 sequence (DNA): TGTGCCAGCACCCCAGCAGGGATAGCCAAAAACATTCAGTACTTC.

The rearrangement joins TRBV29-1 to TRBJ1-2, with D possibly being TRBD1 (5 bases). The germline V gene encodes CDR1 SQVTM and CDR2 ANQGSEA. This CDR3 has 12 amino acids. V lost 1 base and J lost 5, with 8 bases in between. The CDR3 sequence: CSVEAGPYGYTF. In DNA, the CDR3 is TGCAGCGTTGAAGCGGGACCGTATGGCTACACCTTC.

This clonotype was picked up many times. The chain employs TRBV7-2 and TRBJ1-1, with 9 bases that match TRBD1. Germline CDR1 SGHTA, CDR2 FQGNSA. This CDR3 comprises 15 residues. With V trimmed by 5 bases and J by 4 bases, 8 bases remained unmatched. CDR3 in DNA: TGTGCCAGCAGCCAGACAGGGGGGTTAGGCACTGAAGCTTTCTTT. Encoded protein: CASSQTGGLGTEAFF.